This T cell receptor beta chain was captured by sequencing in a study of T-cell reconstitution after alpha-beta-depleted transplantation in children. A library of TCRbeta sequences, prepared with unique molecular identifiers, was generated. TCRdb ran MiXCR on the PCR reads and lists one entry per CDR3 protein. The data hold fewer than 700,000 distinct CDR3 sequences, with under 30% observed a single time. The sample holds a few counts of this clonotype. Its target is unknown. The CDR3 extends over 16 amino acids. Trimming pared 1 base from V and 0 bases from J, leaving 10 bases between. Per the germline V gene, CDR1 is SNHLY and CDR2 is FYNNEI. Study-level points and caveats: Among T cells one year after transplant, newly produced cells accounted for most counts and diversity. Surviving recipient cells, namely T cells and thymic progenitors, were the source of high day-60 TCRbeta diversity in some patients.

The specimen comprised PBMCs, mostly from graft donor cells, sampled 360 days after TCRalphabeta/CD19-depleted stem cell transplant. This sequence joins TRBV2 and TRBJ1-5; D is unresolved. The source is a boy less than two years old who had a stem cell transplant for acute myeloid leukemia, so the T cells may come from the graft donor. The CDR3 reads CASSEVTAYSNQPQHF. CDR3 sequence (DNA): TGTGCCAGCAGTGAAGTCACAGCTTATAGCAATCAGCCCCAGCATTTT.